The next 26 T cell receptor beta chains were all read from a single sample in a study of OX40 agonist ivuxolimab in advanced cancers. Sequencing was performed with immunoSEQ multiplex PCR; in TCRdb, only in-frame clones are kept and a portion is missing. The table shows 80,000 to 130,000 clones, with approximately 90% occurring only once. The sample in question was CD4+ or CD8+ T cells sorted from blood, obtained in a trial of the OX40 agonist ivuxolimab. The receptors here all came from an adult with an advanced solid tumor such as melanoma, head and neck, liver or kidney cancer.

The V gene is TRBV9, the J gene TRBJ2-7; 13 nucleotides match TRBD2. This CDR3 is built from 16 residues. The germline V gene encodes CDR1 SGDLS and CDR2 YYNGEE. J gave up 5 bases and V 1 base, and 6 bases lay outside the gene matches. This chain's CDR3 is CASSVTGTSGINEQYF. CDR3 in DNA: TGTGCCAGCAGCGTAACCGGGACTAGCGGGATAAACGAGCAGTACTTC.

This chain connects TRBV4-3 to TRBJ2-1; 9 bases are shared with TRBD1. With V trimmed by 3 bases and J by 0 bases, 15 bases remained unmatched. The CDR3 sequence is 20 residues long. The germline CDR1 and CDR2 sequences are LGHNA and YSLEER. CDR3 amino acids: CASSQSYRGRAPSSYNEQFF. As DNA, the CDR3 is TGCGCCAGCAGCCAGTCCTACAGGGGGCGAGCGCCGAGCTCCTACAATGAGCAGTTCTTC.

This clone was seen a few times. The V and J genes are TRBV29-1 and TRBJ2-1; D possibly uses TRBD1 or TRBD2 (5 bases each). This CDR3 spans 11 amino acids. Per the germline V gene, CDR1 is SQVTM and CDR2 is ANQGSEA. The ends were cut back, 5 bases at V and 8 bases at J, with 10 bases in the middle. CDR3 sequence: CSVWGSHEQFF. The DNA for the CDR3 is TGCAGCGTTTGGGGGAGCCATGAGCAGTTCTTC.

The chain joins TRBV19 to TRBJ1-1; D gene ambiguous. The germline V gene encodes CDR1 LNHDA and CDR2 SQIVND (reference sequence). V lost 6 bases to trimming and J lost 1 base, with 18 bases between them. The CDR3 has 16 residues. The CDR3 sequence: CASRLPYAGGNTEAFF. CDR3 nucleotide sequence: TGTGCCAGTAGGCTACCATACGCAGGTGGGAACACTGAAGCTTTCTTT.

This sequence joins TRBV7-2 and TRBJ2-1, with D possibly TRBD2 on 5 matching bases. The CDR3 length is 15 residues. Germline CDR1 reads SGHTA; CDR2 reads FQGNSA. The germline V and J ends were trimmed by 1 base and 6 bases, with 13 bases remaining between them. CDR3 nucleotide sequence: TGTGCCAGCAGCTTAGGGTTCGGGAAGATCAATGAGCAGTTCTTC. Translating gives CASSLGFGKINEQFF.

This clone turned up a few times. The chain recombines TRBV2 with TRBJ1-5; TRBD1 might be the D (5 bases). The length of the CDR3 is 13 residues. Looked up from germline, CDR1 is SNHLY and CDR2 is FYNNEI. V was trimmed by 4 bases and J by 5 bases, leaving 9 bases between them. The CDR3 sequence is CASSGGGYQPQHF. The CDR3 DNA follows: TGTGCCAGCAGTGGGGGGGGTTATCAGCCCCAGCATTTT.

The chain links TRBV5-6 to TRBJ2-5; TRBD2 matches at 10 bases. V lost 4 bases to trimming and J lost 5 bases; unmatched junction nucleotides: 5. The CDR3 is made up of 14 amino acids. The germline V gene has CDR1 SGHDT and CDR2 YYEEEE. CDR3 nucleotide sequence: TGTGCCAGCAGCCAGACTAGCGGGTGGGAGACCCAGTACTTC. Translated, it gives CASSQTSGWETQYF.

This chain uses TRBV2 with TRBJ1-5; 7 bases are a match to TRBD1. CDR1 is SNHLY, CDR2 FYNNEI, per germline. The CDR3 is made up of 14 amino acids. Trimming at V came to 6 bases and at J to 5 bases, leaving 7 bases not matched to a gene. CDR3 region: CASRPDRVDQPQHF. Written as DNA, the CDR3 is TGTGCCAGCAGGCCCGACAGGGTTGATCAGCCCCAGCATTTT. Looking up the rest from reference TRBV2 and TRBJ1-5 gives the full variable domain: EPEVTQTPSHQVTQMGQEVILRCVPISNHLYFYWYRQILGQKVEFLVSFYNNEISEKSEIFDDQFSVERPDGSNFTLKIRSTKLEDSAMYFCASRPDRVDQPQHFGDGTRLSIL.

The V and J genes are TRBV7-6 and TRBJ2-1; D unclear. This CDR3 region has 15 residues. In germline, CDR1 is SGHVS, CDR2 FNYEAQ. Trimming took 3 bases from V and 0 from J, leaving 9 bases between them. The DNA of the CDR3 is TGTGCCAGCAGCTTTCAGGCGAGCTCCTACAATGAGCAGTTCTTC. Translated: CASSFQASSYNEQFF.

The CDR3 region has the DNA TGTGCCACCCGCCCCCCATCTAACTATGGCTACACCTTC. Amino acid sequence: CATRPPSNYGYTF. The genes are TRBV28 and TRBJ1-2, with D uncertain. CDR3 size: 13 residues. Per germline, CDR1 MDHEN and CDR2 SYDVKM. V was clipped by 10 bases and J by 0 bases, with 12 bases between them.

The V call is TRBV6-5, the J call TRBJ1-2; possibly TRBD1 for D (5 bases). Germline CDR1 and CDR2: MNHEY and SVGAGI. The CDR3 consists of 13 residues. The germline V and J ends were trimmed by 4 bases and 8 bases, with 14 bases remaining between them. The CDR3 is CASSSRGVGGYTF. The CDR3 nucleotides read TGTGCCAGCAGTTCGAGGGGCGTGGGCGGCTACACCTTC.

The chain is built from TRBV5-4 and TRBJ2-5; no clear D gene. Germline V gives CDR1 SGHNT, CDR2 YYREEE (reference sequence). The V end lost 4 bases, the J end lost 1 base, and 8 bases lay between the germline ends. The CDR3 has 13 residues. The CDR3: CASSNTFQETQYF. The CDR3, as DNA: TGTGCCAGCAGCAATACCTTCCAAGAGACCCAGTACTTC. The full variable domain, rest sourced from reference TRBV5-4 and TRBJ2-5, is ETGVTQSPTHLIKTRGQQVTLRCSSQSGHNTVSWYQQALGQGPQFIFQYYREEENGRGNFPPRFSGLQFPNYSSELNVNALELDDSALYLCASSNTFQETQYFGPGTRLLVL.

The chain couples TRBV19 to TRBJ2-1; possible D gene TRBD2, 6 bases. Germline-derived CDR1 and CDR2 are LNHDA and SQIVND (reference sequence). The CDR3 extends over 13 amino acids. V lost 5 bases and J 4 bases, leaving 9 bases between the germline ends. The CDR3 loop reads CASSPRGYNEQFF. CDR3 nucleotides: TGTGCCAGTAGTCCTCGGGGGTACAATGAGCAGTTCTTC. Combining the CDR3 with reference TRBV19 and TRBJ2-1 gives the whole variable domain DGGITQSPKYLFRKEGQNVTLSCEQNLNHDAMYWYRQDPGQGLRLIYYSQIVNDFQKGDIAEGYSVSREKKESFPLTVTSAQKNPTAFYLCASSPRGYNEQFFGPGTRLTVL.

The V and J genes are TRBV2 and TRBJ1-2; TRBD1 matches 8 bases. The CDR3 totals 14 residues. V lost 3 bases to trimming and J lost 5 bases; unmatched junction nucleotides: 5. CDR1 and CDR2 (germline): SNHLY, FYNNEI. The chain's CDR3 is CASSDQDRVYGYTF. The CDR3 DNA reads as TGTGCCAGCAGTGACCAGGACAGGGTTTATGGCTACACCTTC.

The chain employs TRBV19 and TRBJ2-2; 7 bases map to TRBD2. Trimming removed 7 bases from V and 8 bases from J; junction bases left unmatched: 4. Germline CDR1 reads LNHDA; CDR2 reads SQIVND (reference sequence). The CDR3 spans 12 residues. The CDR3 DNA is TGTGCCAGTAACTCGCGGGAGGGGGAGCTGTTTTTT. It translates to CASNSREGELFF.

The chain carries TRBV5-4 and TRBJ2-2; 10 nucleotides agree with TRBD1. The germline V gene encodes CDR1 SGHNT and CDR2 YYREEE (reference sequence). The CDR3 is made up of 15 amino acids. The trim removed 3 bases at V and 4 bases at J, leaving 3 bases unmatched. The DNA of the CDR3 is TGTGCCAGCAGCTGGGGACAGGGGACCACCGGGGAGCTGTTTTTT. It is translated as CASSWGQGTTGELFF. The full variable domain, its missing parts supplied by reference TRBV5-4 and TRBJ2-2, is ETGVTQSPTHLIKTRGQQVTLRCSSQSGHNTVSWYQQALGQGPQFIFQYYREEENGRGNFPPRFSGLQFPNYSSELNVNALELDDSALYLCASSWGQGTTGELFFGEGSRLTVL.

J is TRBJ2-3 and V is TRBV7-3; 11 nucleotides agree with TRBD1. This CDR3 has 15 residues. Germline assignment: CDR1 SGHTA and CDR2 FQGTGA. Trimming took 5 bases from V and 5 from J; bases not matched to a gene: 6. As DNA, the CDR3 is TGTGCCAGCAGCCCAGGGACAGGGGGTAGAGATACGCAGTATTTT. Protein: CASSPGTGGRDTQYF.

The chain is built from TRBV11-2 and TRBJ2-2, with no clear D. The CDR3 consists of 15 residues. Trimming cost V 3 bases and J 6 bases, with 14 bases left between them. Germline lookup yields CDR1 SGHAT and CDR2 FQNNGV. The CDR3 protein is CASSLSSQQPGELFF. CDR3 in DNA: TGTGCCAGCAGCTTGAGCAGTCAACAGCCCGGGGAGCTGTTTTTT. Supplemented by reference TRBV11-2 and TRBJ2-2, the full variable domain reads EAGVAQSPRYKIIEKRQSVAFWCNPISGHATLYWYQQILGQGPKLLIQFQNNGVVDDSQLPKDRFSAERLKGVDSTLKIQPAKLEDSAVYLCASSLSSQQPGELFFGEGSRLTVL.

This clone came up once. The gene calls are TRBV5-4 and TRBJ2-2; 11 bases align to TRBD2. The CDR3 runs to 16 residues. Germline V gives CDR1 SGHNT, CDR2 YYREEE (reference sequence). The V gene end was trimmed by 3 bases and the J gene end by 5 bases; junction bases not matched to a gene: 6. In nucleotides, the CDR3 is TGTGCCAGCAGCTCACCTAGCGGGAGGAGTACCGGGGAGCTGTTTTTT. Translation gives CASSSPSGRSTGELFF. Looking up the rest from reference TRBV5-4 and TRBJ2-2 gives the full variable domain: ETGVTQSPTHLIKTRGQQVTLRCSSQSGHNTVSWYQQALGQGPQFIFQYYREEENGRGNFPPRFSGLQFPNYSSELNVNALELDDSALYLCASSSPSGRSTGELFFGEGSRLTVL.

With regard to this clone: The junction departs from the called germline gene at one end, perhaps through a read error. The rearrangement joins TRBV10-1 to TRBJ2-1; 8 bases are a match to TRBD2. The CDR3 extends over 19 amino acids. Germline CDR1 reads WNHNN; CDR2 reads SYGVQD (reference sequence). The CDR3 region is CASSKSSGRSSGSFNEQFF. The CDR3 bases are TGCGCCAGCTCGAAATCTTCTGGGCGGTCTAGCGGGTCCTTCAATGAGCAGTTCTTC.

The chain uses TRBV27 and TRBJ2-7; D gene unclear. The CDR3 runs 10 residues. The germline CDR1 and CDR2 sequences are MNHEY and SMNVEV (reference sequence). V was trimmed by 3 bases and J by 6 bases, leaving 3 bases between them. The CDR3 sequence: CASSLSEQYF. The CDR3 DNA sequence: TGTGCCAGCAGTTTGAGCGAGCAGTACTTC.

This chain joins TRBV27 and TRBJ1-5; TRBD1 matches 8 bases. CDR1 and CDR2 (germline): MNHEY, SMNVEV (reference sequence). This CDR3 contains 13 residues. Trimming cost V 8 bases and J 2 bases; bases outside gene matches: 2. CDR3 nucleotides: TGTGCCAGCTCGGACAGGGGCAATCAGCCCCAGCATTTT. This codes for CASSDRGNQPQHF.

The V call is TRBV5-6, the J call TRBJ2-7; 7 bases match TRBD1. V shed 1 base and J 3 bases; nucleotides not matched to a gene: 7. The germline CDR1 and CDR2 sequences are SGHDT and YYEEEE. The CDR3 totals 15 residues. The DNA of the CDR3 is TGTGCCAGCAGCTTGTTCGGAAGGGGGCACTACGAGCAGTACTTC. Translation: CASSLFGRGHYEQYF.

This clone was seen a single time. V is TRBV9 and J is TRBJ2-2; D is unclear. CDR3 length equals 15 residues. The V gene lost 4 bases and the J gene lost 0 bases, with 10 bases spanning the gap. The germline V gene has CDR1 SGDLS and CDR2 YYNGEE. CDR3 sequence reads: CASSTTTANTGELFF. The CDR3 nucleotides read TGTGCCAGCAGCACAACAACAGCGAACACCGGGGAGCTGTTTTTT.

V gene TRBV7-2 combines with J gene TRBJ2-7; D may be TRBD1 (5 bases). Trimming left V 9 bases short and J 0 bases short, with 18 bases between. Germline CDR1 and CDR2: SGHTA and FQGNSA. This CDR3 has 15 residues. The CDR3, as DNA: TGTGCCAGTAGCCCTACAGGCCCAACCTCCTACGAGCAGTACTTC. This codes for CASSPTGPTSYEQYF.

This rearrangement joins TRBV28 to TRBJ1-4, with a tentative D call TRBD1 (5 bases). The CDR3 extends over 15 amino acids. Germline V lookup: CDR1 MDHEN, CDR2 SYDVKM. V gave up 2 bases and J gave up 0 bases, with 7 bases separating them. DNA of the CDR3: TGTGCCAGCAGTTTAACGGGACCAACTAATGAAAAACTGTTTTTT. This sequence encodes CASSLTGPTNEKLFF.